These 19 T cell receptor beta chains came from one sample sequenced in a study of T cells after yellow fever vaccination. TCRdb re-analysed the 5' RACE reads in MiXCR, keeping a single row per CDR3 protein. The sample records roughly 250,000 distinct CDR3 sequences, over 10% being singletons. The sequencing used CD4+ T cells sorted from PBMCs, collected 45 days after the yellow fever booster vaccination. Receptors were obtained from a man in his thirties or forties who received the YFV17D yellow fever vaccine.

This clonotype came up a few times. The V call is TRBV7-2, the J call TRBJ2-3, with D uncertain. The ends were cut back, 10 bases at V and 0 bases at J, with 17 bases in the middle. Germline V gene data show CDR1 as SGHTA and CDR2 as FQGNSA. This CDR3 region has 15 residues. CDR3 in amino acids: CATSRQSSSTDTQYF. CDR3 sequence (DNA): TGTGCCACCTCCCGGCAAAGTTCTAGCACAGATACGCAGTATTTT.

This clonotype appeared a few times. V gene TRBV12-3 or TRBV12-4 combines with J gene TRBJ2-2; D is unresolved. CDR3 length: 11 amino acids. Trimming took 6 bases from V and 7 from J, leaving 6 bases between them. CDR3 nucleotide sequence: TGTGCCAGCAGCGACCGCGGGGAGCTGTTTTTT. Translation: CASSDRGELFF.

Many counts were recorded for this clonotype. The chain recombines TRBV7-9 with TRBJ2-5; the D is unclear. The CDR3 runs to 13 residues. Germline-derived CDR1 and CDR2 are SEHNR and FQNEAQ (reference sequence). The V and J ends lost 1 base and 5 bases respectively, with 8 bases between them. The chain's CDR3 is CASSLDSRETQYF. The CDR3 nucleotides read TGTGCCAGCAGCTTAGACAGTCGGGAGACCCAGTACTTC.

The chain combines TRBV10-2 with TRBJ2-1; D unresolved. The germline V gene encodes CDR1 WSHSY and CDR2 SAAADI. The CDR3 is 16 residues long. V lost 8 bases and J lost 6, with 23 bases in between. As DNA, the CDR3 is TGCGCCAGCCGGTCGGTAGGAGTTGTGTTGGGCAATGAGCAGTTCTTC. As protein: CASRSVGVVLGNEQFF.

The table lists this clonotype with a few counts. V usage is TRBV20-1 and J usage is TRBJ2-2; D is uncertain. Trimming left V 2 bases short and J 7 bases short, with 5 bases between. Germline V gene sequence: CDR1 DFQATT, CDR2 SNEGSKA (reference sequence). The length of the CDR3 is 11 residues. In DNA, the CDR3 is TGCAGTGCTAGAAGATTCGGGGAGCTGTTTTTT. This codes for CSARRFGELFF.

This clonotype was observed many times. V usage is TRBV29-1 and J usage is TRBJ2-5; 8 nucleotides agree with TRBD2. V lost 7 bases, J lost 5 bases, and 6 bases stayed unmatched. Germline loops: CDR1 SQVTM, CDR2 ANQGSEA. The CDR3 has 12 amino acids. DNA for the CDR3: TGCAGCGCCGGACTAGCTTCCGAGACCCAGTACTTC. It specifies CSAGLASETQYF.

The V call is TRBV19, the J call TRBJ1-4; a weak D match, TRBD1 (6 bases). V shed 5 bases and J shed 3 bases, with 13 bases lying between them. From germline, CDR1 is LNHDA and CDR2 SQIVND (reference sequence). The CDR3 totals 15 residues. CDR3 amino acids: CASSPRTAPNEKLFF. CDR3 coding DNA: TGTGCCAGTAGTCCCCGGACAGCTCCTAATGAAAAACTGTTTTTT.

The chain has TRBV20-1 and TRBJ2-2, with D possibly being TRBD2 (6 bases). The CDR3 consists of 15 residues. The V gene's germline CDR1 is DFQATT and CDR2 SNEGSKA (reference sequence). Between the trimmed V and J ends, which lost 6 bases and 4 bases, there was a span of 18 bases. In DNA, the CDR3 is TGCAGTGCCCTGAGGGGCGGGATGCGCACCGGGGAGCTGTTTTTT. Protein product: CSALRGGMRTGELFF.

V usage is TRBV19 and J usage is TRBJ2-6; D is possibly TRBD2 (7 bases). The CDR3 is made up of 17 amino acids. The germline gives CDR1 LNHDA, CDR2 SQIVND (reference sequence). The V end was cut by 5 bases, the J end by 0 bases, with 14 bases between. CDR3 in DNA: TGTGCCAGTAGTTGGGGGGGCCATAGCTCTGGGGCCAACGTCCTGACTTTC. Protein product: CASSWGGHSSGANVLTF.

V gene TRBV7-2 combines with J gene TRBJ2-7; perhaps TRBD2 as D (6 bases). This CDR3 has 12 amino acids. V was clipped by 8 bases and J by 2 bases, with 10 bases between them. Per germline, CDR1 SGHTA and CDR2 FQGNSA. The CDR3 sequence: CASGGLPYEQYF. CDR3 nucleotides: TGTGCCAGCGGAGGGTTACCCTACGAGCAGTACTTC.

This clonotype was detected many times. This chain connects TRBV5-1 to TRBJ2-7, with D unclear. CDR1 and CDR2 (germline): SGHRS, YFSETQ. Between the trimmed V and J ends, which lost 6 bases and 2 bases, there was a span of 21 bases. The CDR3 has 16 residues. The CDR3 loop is CASTRTEQSSAYEQYF. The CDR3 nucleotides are TGCGCCAGCACTAGGACCGAACAGTCCAGTGCCTACGAGCAGTACTTC. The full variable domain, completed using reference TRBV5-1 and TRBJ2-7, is KAGVTQTPRYLIKTRGQQVTLSCSPISGHRSVSWYQQTPGQGLQFLFEYFSETQRNKGNFPGRFSGRQFSNSRSEMNVSTLELGDSALYLCASTRTEQSSAYEQYFGPGTRLTVT.

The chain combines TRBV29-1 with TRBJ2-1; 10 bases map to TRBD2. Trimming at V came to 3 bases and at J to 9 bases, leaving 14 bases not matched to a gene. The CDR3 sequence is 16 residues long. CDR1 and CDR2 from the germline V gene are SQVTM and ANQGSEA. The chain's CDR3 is CSVDVAGGLTDGEQFF. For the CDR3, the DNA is TGCAGCGTTGATGTAGCGGGAGGCCTCACAGACGGTGAGCAGTTCTTC.

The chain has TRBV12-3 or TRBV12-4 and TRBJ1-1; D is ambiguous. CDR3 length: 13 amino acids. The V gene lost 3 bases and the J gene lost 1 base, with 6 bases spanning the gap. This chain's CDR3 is CASSFAQNTEAFF. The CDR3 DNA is TGTGCCAGCAGTTTTGCCCAGAACACTGAAGCTTTCTTT.

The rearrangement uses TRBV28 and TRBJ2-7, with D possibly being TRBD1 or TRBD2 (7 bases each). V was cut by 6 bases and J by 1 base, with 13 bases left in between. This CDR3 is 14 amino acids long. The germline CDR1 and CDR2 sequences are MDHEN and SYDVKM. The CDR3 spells CASRSGGVSYEQYF. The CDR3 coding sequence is TGTGCCAGCAGGTCAGGGGGGGTGTCCTACGAGCAGTACTTC.

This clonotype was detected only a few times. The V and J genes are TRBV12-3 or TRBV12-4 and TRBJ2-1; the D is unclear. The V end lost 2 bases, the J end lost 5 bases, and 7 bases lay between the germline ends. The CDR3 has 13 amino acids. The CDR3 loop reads CASSLMADNEQFF. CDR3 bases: TGTGCCAGCAGTTTAATGGCGGACAATGAGCAGTTCTTC.

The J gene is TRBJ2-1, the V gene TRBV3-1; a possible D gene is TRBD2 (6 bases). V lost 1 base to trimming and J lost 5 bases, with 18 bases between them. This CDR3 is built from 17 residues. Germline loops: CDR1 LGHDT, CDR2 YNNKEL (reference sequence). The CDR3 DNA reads TGTGCCAGCAGCCAAGGGTCCTGGCTAGCGCATAACAATGAGCAGTTCTTC. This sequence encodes CASSQGSWLAHNNEQFF.

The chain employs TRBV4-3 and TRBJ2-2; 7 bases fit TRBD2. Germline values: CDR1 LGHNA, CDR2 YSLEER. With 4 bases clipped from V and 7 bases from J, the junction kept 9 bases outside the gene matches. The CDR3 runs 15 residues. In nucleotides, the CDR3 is TGCGCCAGCAGCCGTGCGACTAGCAGGGACGGGGAGCTGTTTTTT. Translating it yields CASSRATSRDGELFF.

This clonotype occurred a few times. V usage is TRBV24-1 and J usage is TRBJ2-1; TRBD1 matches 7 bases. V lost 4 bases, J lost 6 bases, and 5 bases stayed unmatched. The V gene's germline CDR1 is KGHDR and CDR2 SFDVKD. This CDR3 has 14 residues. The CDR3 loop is CATSEGGWGNEQFF. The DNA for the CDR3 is TGTGCCACCAGTGAAGGGGGCTGGGGCAATGAGCAGTTCTTC.

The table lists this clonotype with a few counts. The CDR3 bases are TGTGCCAGTCAGGGCCGGTTGGGGATCTACGAGCAGTACTTC. It encodes CASQGRLGIYEQYF. This sequence joins TRBV28 and TRBJ2-7, with D possibly TRBD1 on 5 matching bases. The CDR3 runs to 14 residues. Trimming removed 9 bases at V and 3 bases at J, with 18 bases between. Germline loops: CDR1 MDHEN, CDR2 SYDVKM.